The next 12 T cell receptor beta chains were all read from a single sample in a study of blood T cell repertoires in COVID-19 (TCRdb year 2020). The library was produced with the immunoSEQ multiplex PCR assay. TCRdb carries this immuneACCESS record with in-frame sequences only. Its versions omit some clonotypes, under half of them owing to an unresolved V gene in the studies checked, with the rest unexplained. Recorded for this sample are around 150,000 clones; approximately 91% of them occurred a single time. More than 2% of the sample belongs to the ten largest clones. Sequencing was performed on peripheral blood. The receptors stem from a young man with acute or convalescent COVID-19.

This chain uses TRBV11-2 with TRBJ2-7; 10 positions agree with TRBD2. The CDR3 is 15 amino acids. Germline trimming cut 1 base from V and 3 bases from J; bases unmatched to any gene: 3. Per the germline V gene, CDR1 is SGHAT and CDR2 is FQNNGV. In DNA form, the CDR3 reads TGTGCCAGCAGCTTAGGGACTAGCGGTCTCTACGAGCAGTACTTC. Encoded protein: CASSLGTSGLYEQYF.

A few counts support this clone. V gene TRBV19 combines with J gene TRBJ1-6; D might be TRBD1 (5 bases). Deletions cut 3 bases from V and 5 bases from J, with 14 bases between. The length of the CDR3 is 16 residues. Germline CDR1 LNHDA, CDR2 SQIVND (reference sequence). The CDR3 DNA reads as TGTGCCAGTAGTATCTGGAGGGGCTCGAATAATTCACCCCTCCACTTT. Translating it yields CASSIWRGSNNSPLHF.

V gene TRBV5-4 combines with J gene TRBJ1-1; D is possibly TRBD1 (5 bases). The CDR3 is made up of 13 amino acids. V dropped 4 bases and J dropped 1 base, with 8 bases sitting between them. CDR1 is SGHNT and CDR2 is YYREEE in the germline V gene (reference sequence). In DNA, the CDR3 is TGTGCCAGCAGCCGGGGGGGGAACACTGAAGCTTTCTTT. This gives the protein CASSRGGNTEAFF.

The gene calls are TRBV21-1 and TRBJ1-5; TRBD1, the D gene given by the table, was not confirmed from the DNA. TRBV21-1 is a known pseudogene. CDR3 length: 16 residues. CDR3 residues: CASSKTGTGGCKPQHF. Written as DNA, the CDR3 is TGTGCCAGCAGCAAAACCGGGACAGGGGGCTGTAAGCCCCAGCATTTT.

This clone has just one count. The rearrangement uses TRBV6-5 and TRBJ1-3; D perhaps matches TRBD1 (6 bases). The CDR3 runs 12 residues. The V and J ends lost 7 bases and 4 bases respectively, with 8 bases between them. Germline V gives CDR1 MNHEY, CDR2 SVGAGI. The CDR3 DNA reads TGTGCCAGCAAGGACAGAGGAAACACCATATATTTT. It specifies CASKDRGNTIYF.

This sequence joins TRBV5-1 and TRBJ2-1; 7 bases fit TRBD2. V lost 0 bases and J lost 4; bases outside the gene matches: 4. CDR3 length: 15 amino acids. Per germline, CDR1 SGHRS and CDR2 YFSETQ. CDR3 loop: CASSLVVAGYNEQFF. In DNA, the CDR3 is TGCGCCAGCAGCTTGGTAGTAGCGGGTTACAATGAGCAGTTCTTC.

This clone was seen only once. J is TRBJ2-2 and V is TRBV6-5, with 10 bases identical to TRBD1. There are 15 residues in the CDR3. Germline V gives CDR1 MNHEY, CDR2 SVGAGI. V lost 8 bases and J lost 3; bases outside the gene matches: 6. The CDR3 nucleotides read TGTGCCAGCGGGGACAGGGGTTTCCACACCGGGGAGCTGTTTTTT. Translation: CASGDRGFHTGELFF.

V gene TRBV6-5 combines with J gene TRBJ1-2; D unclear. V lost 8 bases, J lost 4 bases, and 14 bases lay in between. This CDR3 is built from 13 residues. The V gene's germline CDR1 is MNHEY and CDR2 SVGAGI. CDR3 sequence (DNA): TGTGCCAGCGCTACGAGGGAGGGCTATGGCTACACCTTC. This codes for CASATREGYGYTF.

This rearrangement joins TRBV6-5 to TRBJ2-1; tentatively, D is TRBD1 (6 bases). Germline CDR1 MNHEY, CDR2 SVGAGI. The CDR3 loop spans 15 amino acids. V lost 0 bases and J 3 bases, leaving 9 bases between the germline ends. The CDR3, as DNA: TGTGCCAGCAGTTACTCCCAGGGGCTCTACAATGAGCAGTTCTTC. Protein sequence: CASSYSQGLYNEQFF.

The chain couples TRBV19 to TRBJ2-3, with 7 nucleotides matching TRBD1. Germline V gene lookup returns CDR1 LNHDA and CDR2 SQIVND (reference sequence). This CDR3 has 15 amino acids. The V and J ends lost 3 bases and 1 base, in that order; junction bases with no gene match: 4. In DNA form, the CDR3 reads TGTGCCAGTAGTATGTGGGACAGACGCACAGATACGCAGTATTTT. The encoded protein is CASSMWDRRTDTQYF.

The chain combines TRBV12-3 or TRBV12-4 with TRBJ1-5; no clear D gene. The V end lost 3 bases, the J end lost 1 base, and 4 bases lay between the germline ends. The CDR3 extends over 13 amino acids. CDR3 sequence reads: CASSFGSNQPQHF. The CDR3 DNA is TGTGCCAGCAGTTTCGGGAGCAATCAGCCCCAGCATTTT.

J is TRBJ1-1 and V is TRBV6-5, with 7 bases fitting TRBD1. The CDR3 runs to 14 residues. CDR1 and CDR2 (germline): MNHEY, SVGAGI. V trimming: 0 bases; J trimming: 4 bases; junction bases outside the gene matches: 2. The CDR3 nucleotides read TGTGCCAGCAGTTACTCACAGGGGCGCACTGAAGCTTTCTTT. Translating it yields CASSYSQGRTEAFF.